The T cell receptor (beta chain) described here comes from a study of a mutant IDH1 vaccine in newly diagnosed glioma. At the level of the study: First vaccine doses came 4-6 weeks after radiotherapy alone, or with temozolomide cycles. Most had both radiotherapy and temozolomide beforehand; others had only one. It was at week 35 that visit V12 occurred, and at week 47 that visit V13 did.

Comments on this clone: Its antigen is unidentified.

Indicated time point: week 47, end of study. Doses consisted of 300 ug of mutant IDH1 20-mer peptide each, paired with topical imiquimod. The vaccination schedule gave patients eight doses in weeks 1, 3, 5, 7, 11, 15, 19 and 23. Germline V gives CDR1 LGHNA, CDR2 YSLEER. The CDR3 loop spans 13 amino acids. V lost 4 bases and J 5 bases, leaving 11 bases between the germline ends. Clones were read by immunoSEQ multiplex PCR, and TCRdb kept only the in-frame ones, dropping some. The sample yields around 40,000 clones, 82% seen once. The material was PBMCs, obtained from a glioma patient whose treatment included an IDH1 peptide vaccine. The TCR was taken from a man aged 18 to 30 with glioma. Some clones in this sample may be carry-over from other donors' samples. The chain has TRBV4-3 and TRBJ1-1; D perhaps matches TRBD1 (6 bases). The CDR3 loop reads CASSRLQGTEAFF. The CDR3 nucleotides read TGCGCCAGCAGCCGCTTACAGGGAACTGAAGCTTTCTTT.